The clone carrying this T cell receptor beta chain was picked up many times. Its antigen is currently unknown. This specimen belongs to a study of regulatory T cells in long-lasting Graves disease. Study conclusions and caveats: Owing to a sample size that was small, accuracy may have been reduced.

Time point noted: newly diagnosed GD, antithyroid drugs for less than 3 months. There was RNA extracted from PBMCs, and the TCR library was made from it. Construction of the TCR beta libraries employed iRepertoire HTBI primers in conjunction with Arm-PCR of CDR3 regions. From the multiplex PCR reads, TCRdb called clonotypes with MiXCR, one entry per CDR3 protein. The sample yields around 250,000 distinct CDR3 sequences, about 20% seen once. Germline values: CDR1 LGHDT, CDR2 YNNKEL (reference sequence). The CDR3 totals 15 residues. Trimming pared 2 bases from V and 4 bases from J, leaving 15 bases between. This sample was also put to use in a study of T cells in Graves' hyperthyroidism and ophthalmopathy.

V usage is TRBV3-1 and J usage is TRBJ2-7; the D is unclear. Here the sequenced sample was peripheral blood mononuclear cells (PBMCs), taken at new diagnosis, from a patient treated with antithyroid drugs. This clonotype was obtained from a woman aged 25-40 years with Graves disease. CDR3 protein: CASSQRYGESYEQYF. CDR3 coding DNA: TGTGCCAGCAGCCAAAGATACGGAGAATCGTACGAGCAGTACTTC.